This record looks at one T cell receptor (beta chain) sequence and its context. Its specificity is unknown. The record originates from a study of CD8+ T cells in alopecia areata. Background on the study: Twice daily, treated patients received 5 to 10 mg of oral tofacitinib. Study-level results: Clonality was higher in lesional than normal scalp, especially in alopecia totalis/universalis. Alphabeta T cells residing in normal skin are also sequenced in scalp samples.

Extraction and reverse transcription of RNA yielded cDNA as the sequencing template. Sequencing was performed with immunoSEQ multiplex PCR; in TCRdb, only in-frame clones are kept and a portion is missing. Counted here are about 130,000 clones, about 49% occurring once; the ten biggest clones make up approximately 18%. Germline loops: CDR1 GTSNPN, CDR2 SVGIG (reference sequence). The CDR3 contains 16 residues. The trim removed 1 base at V and 4 bases at J, leaving 9 bases unmatched. Researchers took lesional scalp punch biopsies and peripheral blood from people who were alopecia areata patients. The rearrangement joins TRBV30 to TRBJ1-2, with TRBD1 matching over 10 bases. The TCR was taken from a human donor with alopecia areata. The sequenced sample was CD8+ T cells sorted from blood, obtained at week 0. CDR3 loop: CAWSGLSDRGFYGYTF. The CDR3 DNA sequence: TGTGCCTGGAGTGGATTATCGGACAGGGGGTTCTATGGCTACACCTTC.